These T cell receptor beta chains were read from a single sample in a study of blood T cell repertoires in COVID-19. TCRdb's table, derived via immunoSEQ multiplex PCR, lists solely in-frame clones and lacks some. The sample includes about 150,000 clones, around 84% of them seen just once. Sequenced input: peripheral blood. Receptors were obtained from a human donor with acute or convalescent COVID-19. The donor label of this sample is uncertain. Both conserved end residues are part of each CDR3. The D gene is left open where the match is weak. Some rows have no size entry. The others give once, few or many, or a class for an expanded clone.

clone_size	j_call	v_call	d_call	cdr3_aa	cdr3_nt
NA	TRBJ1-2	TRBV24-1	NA	CATSEPGHVYGYTF	TGTGCCACCAGTGAACCGGGACATGTCTATGGCTACACCTTC
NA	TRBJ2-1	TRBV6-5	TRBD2	CASSLGLATDEQFF	TGTGCCAGCAGTCTTGGACTAGCGACTGATGAGCAGTTCTTC
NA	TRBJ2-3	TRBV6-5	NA	CASSYWQGSTDTQYF	TGTGCCAGCAGTTACTGGCAGGGTAGCACAGATACGCAGTATTTT
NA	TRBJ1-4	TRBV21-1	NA	CASSTLPGQGDNEKLFF	TGTGCCAGCAGCACATTACCGGGACAGGGGGATAATGAAAAACTGTTTTTT
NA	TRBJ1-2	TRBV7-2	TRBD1	CASTLWSGQGRSNYGYTF	TGTGCCAGCACCTTATGGAGCGGACAGGGCCGATCTAACTATGGCTACACCTTC
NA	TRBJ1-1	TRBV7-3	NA	CASSPSRVGTEAFF	TGTGCCAGCAGCCCCTCCAGGGTGGGCACTGAAGCTTTCTTT
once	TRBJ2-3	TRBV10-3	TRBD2	CAINGGSSTDTQYF	TGTGCCATCAACGGGGGGAGTAGCACAGATACGCAGTATTTT
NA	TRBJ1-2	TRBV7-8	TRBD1	CASSPRTGNYGYTF	TGTGCCAGCAGCCCTAGGACAGGGAACTATGGCTACACCTTC
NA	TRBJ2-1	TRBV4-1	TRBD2	CASSQTQGLGSYNEQFF	TGCGCCAGCAGCCAGACCCAAGGACTAGGTTCCTACAATGAGCAGTTCTTC
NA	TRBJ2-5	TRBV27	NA	CASSLRPQETQYF	TGTGCCAGCAGTTTGCGCCCACAAGAGACCCAGTACTTC
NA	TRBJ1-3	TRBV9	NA	CASSPAGNSAGNTIYF	TGTGCCAGCAGCCCTGCCGGGAACAGTGCCGGAAACACCATATATTTT
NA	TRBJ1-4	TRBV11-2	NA	CASSLREVPGTNEKLFF	TGTGCCAGCAGCTTAAGGGAGGTTCCGGGAACTAATGAAAAACTGTTTTTT
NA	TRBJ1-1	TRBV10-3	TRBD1	CAISRGGGSEAFF	TGTGCCATCAGCCGCGGAGGGGGCTCTGAAGCTTTCTTT
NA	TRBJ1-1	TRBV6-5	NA	CASSYQGRLAFF	TGTGCCAGCAGTTACCAGGGTCGGTTGGCTTTCTTT
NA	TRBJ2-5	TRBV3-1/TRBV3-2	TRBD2	CASSLGLAAVRETQYF	TGTGCCAGCAGCCTCGGACTAGCGGCGGTTCGAGAGACCCAGTACTTC
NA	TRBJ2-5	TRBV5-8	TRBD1	CASSLTGVETQYF	TGTGCCAGCAGCTTGACAGGGGTAGAGACCCAGTACTTC
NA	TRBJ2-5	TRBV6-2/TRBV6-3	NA	CASSYPGLQETQYF	TGTGCCAGCAGTTACCCCGGTCTCCAAGAGACCCAGTACTTC
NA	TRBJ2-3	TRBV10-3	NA	CAISDGTGTDTQYF	TGTGCCATCAGTGACGGGACTGGCACAGATACGCAGTATTTT
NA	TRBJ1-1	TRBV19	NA	CASSLDSQGTEAFF	TGTGCCAGTAGCCTGGACAGTCAGGGCACTGAAGCTTTCTTT
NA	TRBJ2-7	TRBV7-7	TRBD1	CASSPGDSRSYEQYF	TGTGCTAGCAGCCCTGGGGACAGCCGTTCCTACGAGCAGTACTTC
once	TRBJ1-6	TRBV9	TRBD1	CASSPQDRGYSPLHF	TGTGCCAGCAGCCCCCAAGACAGGGGGTATTCACCCCTCCACTTT
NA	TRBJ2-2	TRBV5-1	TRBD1	CASSPTPAGGYGGELFF	TGCGCCAGCAGCCCCACGCCCGCAGGGGGATACGGCGGGGAGCTGTTTTTT
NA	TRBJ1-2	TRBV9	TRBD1	CASSGTGGHYGYTF	TGTGCCAGCAGCGGGACAGGGGGTCACTATGGCTACACCTTC
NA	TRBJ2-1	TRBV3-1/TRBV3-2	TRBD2	CASSHSSGLSSYNEQFF	TGTGCCAGCAGCCATTCTAGCGGATTAAGCTCCTACAATGAGCAGTTCTTC
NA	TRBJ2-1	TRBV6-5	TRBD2	CASSYSILAGDEQFF	TGTGCCAGCAGTTACTCGATACTAGCGGGGGATGAGCAGTTCTTC
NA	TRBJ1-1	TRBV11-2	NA	CASSLVRGMNTEAFF	TGTGCCAGCAGCTTAGTGCGGGGAATGAACACTGAAGCTTTCTTT
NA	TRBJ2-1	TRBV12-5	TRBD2	CASGLWLAGVGEQFF	TGTGCTAGTGGTTTGTGGCTAGCGGGAGTGGGTGAGCAGTTCTTC
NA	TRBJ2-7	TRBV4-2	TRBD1	CASSPTTGGNYEQYF	TGTGCCAGCAGCCCGACAACAGGGGGCAACTACGAGCAGTACTTC
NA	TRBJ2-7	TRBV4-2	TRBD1	CASSHTGDTNSYEQYF	TGTGCCAGCAGCCACACAGGGGACACAAACTCCTACGAGCAGTACTTC
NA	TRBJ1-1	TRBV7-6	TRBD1	CASSLQGAPRAFF	TGTGCCAGCAGCTTACAGGGGGCCCCGAGAGCTTTCTTT
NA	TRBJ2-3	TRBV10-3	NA	CAIRGVSTDTQYF	TGTGCCATCAGGGGAGTTAGCACAGATACGCAGTATTTT
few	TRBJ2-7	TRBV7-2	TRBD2	CASSSGRGGSEQYF	TGTGCCAGCAGCTCCGGGCGGGGGGGCAGCGAGCAGTACTTC
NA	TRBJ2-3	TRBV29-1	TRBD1	CSVDRGDTQYF	TGCAGCGTGGACAGGGGAGATACGCAGTATTTT
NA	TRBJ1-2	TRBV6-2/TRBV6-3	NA	CASSFTDGGRYGYTF	TGTGCCAGCAGCTTCACGGACGGGGGGCGGTATGGCTACACCTTC
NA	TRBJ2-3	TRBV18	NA	CASSPPNLADTQYF	TGTGCCAGCTCACCACCGAACTTGGCAGATACGCAGTATTTT
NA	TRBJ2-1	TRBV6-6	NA	CAGSGGPSVNEQFF	TGTGCCGGCTCTGGAGGTCCTAGTGTCAATGAGCAGTTCTTC
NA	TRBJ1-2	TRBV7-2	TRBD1	CASSPQGGSSYTF	TGTGCCAGCAGCCCACAGGGGGGCAGTAGCTACACCTTC